Following are 23 T cell receptor beta chains from one sample sequenced in a study of beta chain features in type 1 diabetes. Sequenced material consisted of expressed TCRB transcripts (all of the isolated RNA was reverse transcribed). TCRdb's copy holds only in-frame clones and misses some; the assay was immunoSEQ multiplex PCR. The sample consists of more than 300,000 clones, around 10% of them appearing once. Overall study results and limits: In all four CD4+ subsets, TCRB CDR3 length was significantly, moderately reduced in type 1 diabetes.

Their antigens are not known. Sequenced sample: central memory CD4+ T cells from blood. Receptors were obtained from a man younger than 40 with type 1 diabetes.

This clone came up a few times. The CDR3: CSVSGASSEQPQHF. The DNA for the CDR3 is TGCAGCGTTTCAGGGGCGTCGAGTGAACAGCCCCAGCATTTT. The rearrangement joins TRBV29-1 to TRBJ1-5; possibly TRBD1 for D (6 bases). The germline CDR1 and CDR2 sequences are SQVTM and ANQGSEA. This CDR3 contains 14 residues. V shed 5 bases and J shed 7 bases, with 18 bases lying between them.

This chain joins TRBV4-1 and TRBJ2-6; unclear D gene. The germline CDR1 and CDR2 sequences are MGHRA and YSYEKL. The V and J ends lost 2 bases and 0 bases respectively, with 5 bases between them. This CDR3 spans 15 amino acids. CDR3 region: CASSQQSSGANVLTF. The CDR3 DNA reads TGCGCCAGCAGCCAACAGAGCTCTGGGGCCAACGTCCTGACTTTC.

Ten or more counts support this clone. The chain carries TRBV19 and TRBJ1-4; no clear D gene. The CDR3 is 10 residues long. CDR1 LNHDA and CDR2 SQIVND come from the germline V gene (reference sequence). The V end was cut by 8 bases, the J end by 7 bases, with 5 bases between. CDR3: CASSSEKLFF. DNA for the CDR3: TGTGCCAGTTCGTCTGAAAAACTGTTTTTT.

This chain links TRBV11-2 with TRBJ2-7; the match to TRBD1 covers 8 bases. Per the germline V gene, CDR1 is SGHAT and CDR2 is FQNNGV. Trimming at V came to 3 bases and at J to 5 bases, leaving 6 bases not matched to a gene. This CDR3 has 14 residues. CDR3 coding DNA: TGTGCCAGCAGCTTCCCAGGGGGCTGGAACGAGCAGTACTTC. Translation gives CASSFPGGWNEQYF.

This rearrangement joins TRBV30 to TRBJ2-1; 8 bases line up with TRBD2. The CDR3 has 15 amino acids. The ends lost 1 base at V and 9 bases at J; junction bases unmatched: 11. Per the germline V gene, CDR1 is GTSNPN and CDR2 is SVGIG (reference sequence). CDR3 nucleotides: TGTGCCTGGAGTGGGGAGAGCGGGAGCTATGGTGAGCAGTTCTTC. Translated, it gives CAWSGESGSYGEQFF.

There are a few counts of this clone. The chain employs TRBV4-1 and TRBJ2-7; 8 bases are a match to TRBD2. Germline V gives CDR1 MGHRA, CDR2 YSYEKL. The CDR3 spans 17 residues. V trimming: 2 bases; J trimming: 2 bases; junction bases outside the gene matches: 11. CDR3 sequence: CASSQFSYGRAPYEQYF. The CDR3 DNA is TGCGCCAGCAGCCAATTCTCTTACGGGAGGGCCCCCTACGAGCAGTACTTC.

This clone has more than one count but fewer than ten. DNA for the CDR3: TGTGCCTGTACCGGGCCCACGTCCAGCTACGAGCAGTACTTC. Translating gives CACTGPTSSYEQYF. The chain combines TRBV30 with TRBJ2-7; D not certain. V gave up 6 bases and J gave up 3 bases, with 18 bases separating them. Germline assignment: CDR1 GTSNPN and CDR2 SVGIG (reference sequence). This CDR3 contains 14 residues.

The rearrangement links TRBV11-2 to TRBJ2-2; tentatively, D is TRBD2 (6 bases). Germline lookup yields CDR1 SGHAT and CDR2 FQNNGV. Trimming cost V 3 bases and J 5 bases, with 13 bases left between them. The CDR3 consists of 15 residues. CDR3 loop: CASSFKGGKTGELFF. The CDR3 DNA reads TGTGCCAGCAGCTTTAAGGGAGGAAAAACCGGGGAGCTGTTTTTT.

This clone was counted only a few times. The chain recombines TRBV29-1 with TRBJ2-1, with D hard to call. V lost 1 base and J 0 bases, leaving 16 bases between the germline ends. CDR1 and CDR2 from the germline V gene are SQVTM and ANQGSEA. This CDR3 contains 17 residues. CDR3 nucleotide sequence: TGCAGCGTTGAAGGTCGTCTTAAAGGGTTCTCCTACAATGAGCAGTTCTTC. Its protein product is CSVEGRLKGFSYNEQFF.

The genes are TRBV28 and TRBJ1-2; unclear D gene. The CDR3 loop spans 11 amino acids. CDR1 and CDR2 (germline): MDHEN, SYDVKM. Trimming left V 11 bases short and J 6 bases short, with 13 bases between. The CDR3 DNA is TGTGCCTCGACCTTTCTTGATGGCTACACCTTC. Its translation: CASTFLDGYTF.

The chain is built from TRBV6-5 and TRBJ1-4; the D is unclear. The CDR3 has 16 amino acids. The V end was cut by 2 bases, the J end by 0 bases, with 10 bases between. CDR1 and CDR2 from the germline V gene are MNHEY and SVGAGI. CDR3 residues: CASSYGDTATNEKLFF. The CDR3, as DNA: TGTGCCAGCAGTTACGGCGATACAGCAACTAATGAAAAACTGTTTTTT.

This chain connects TRBV7-9 to TRBJ2-1; no reliable D call. Germline V gives CDR1 SEHNR, CDR2 FQNEAQ (reference sequence). Trimming cost V 2 bases and J 7 bases, with 9 bases left between them. The CDR3 covers 13 residues. CDR3 DNA sequence: TGTGCCAGCAGCTTAATCTTAGTGAATGAGCAGTTCTTC. The encoded protein is CASSLILVNEQFF.

In this sample, this clone turned up a few times. V usage is TRBV28 and J usage is TRBJ2-7, with D perhaps given as TRBD1 or TRBD2 (6 bases each). This CDR3 spans 14 amino acids. V lost 6 bases to trimming and J lost 3 bases, with 15 bases between them. The germline gives CDR1 MDHEN, CDR2 SYDVKM. The CDR3 sequence: CASSLPGALYEQYF. The CDR3 DNA reads TGTGCCAGCAGCCTGCCGGGGGCCCTCTACGAGCAGTACTTC.

This clone was counted many times. The chain employs TRBV7-2 and TRBJ2-2; TRBD1 matches at 9 bases. CDR1 and CDR2 (germline): SGHTA, FQGNSA. The CDR3 contains 15 residues. The V and J ends lost 3 bases and 5 bases, in that order; junction bases with no gene match: 4. This CDR3 reads CASSFRDRVTGELFF. The DNA of the CDR3 is TGTGCCAGCAGCTTCCGGGACAGGGTGACCGGGGAGCTGTTTTTT.

This clone came up a few times. The chain carries TRBV4-2 and TRBJ2-6, with a weak D call TRBD1 (7 bases). The CDR3 sequence is 18 residues long. Trimming left V 5 bases short and J 1 base short, with 18 bases between. CDR1 LGHNA and CDR2 YNFKEQ come from the germline V gene. The CDR3 sequence: CASSGGTVLASGANVLTF. CDR3 DNA sequence: TGTGCCAGCAGCGGAGGGACAGTCCTAGCATCTGGGGCCAACGTCCTGACTTTC.

This clone was counted only a few times. V and J are TRBV4-3 and TRBJ1-4; TRBD1 aligns across 12 bases. V lost 4 bases to trimming and J lost 8 bases; unmatched junction nucleotides: 17. Germline CDR1 LGHNA, CDR2 YSLEER. The CDR3 totals 19 residues. CDR3 region: CASSRTPGQGAEAREKLFF. CDR3 bases: TGCGCCAGCAGCCGCACTCCGGGACAGGGGGCGGAGGCTCGGGAAAAACTGTTTTTT.

This clone was detected a few times. The rearrangement joins TRBV6-5 to TRBJ1-1; D call uncertain. Trimming shortened V by 3 bases and J by 3 bases, and 2 bases separated the two germline ends. The CDR3 is made up of 11 amino acids. Germline CDR1 and CDR2: MNHEY and SVGAGI. CDR3 loop: CASSYYTEAFF. CDR3 in DNA: TGTGCCAGCAGTTATTACACTGAAGCTTTCTTT.

There are a few counts of this clone. This sequence joins TRBV7-2 and TRBJ2-5, with TRBD2 matching 10 bases. The V gene end was trimmed by 5 bases and the J gene end by 5 bases; junction bases not matched to a gene: 8. The CDR3 runs to 15 residues. The germline V gene encodes CDR1 SGHTA and CDR2 FQGNSA. CDR3: CASSPTGTSDETQYF. Written as DNA, the CDR3 is TGTGCCAGCAGCCCAACAGGGACTAGCGACGAGACCCAGTACTTC.

This rearrangement joins TRBV28 to TRBJ1-2; a weak D match, TRBD1 (5 bases). CDR3 length: 13 amino acids. CDR1 is MDHEN, CDR2 SYDVKM, per germline. V dropped 7 bases and J dropped 6 bases, with 15 bases sitting between them. The CDR3 spells CASITSGGNGYTF. Here the CDR3 DNA reads TGTGCCAGCATCACCTCGGGGGGGAATGGCTACACCTTC.

This clone was counted only a few times. The V gene is TRBV14, the J gene TRBJ2-7; no clear D gene. CDR3 size: 15 residues. Germline loops: CDR1 SGHDN, CDR2 FVKESK. The V and J ends lost 0 bases and 2 bases respectively, with 11 bases between them. In DNA form, the CDR3 reads TGTGCCAGCAGCCAAGATTTAGCCGGCGCCTACGAGCAGTACTTC. Its protein is CASSQDLAGAYEQYF.

The rearrangement joins TRBV5-4 to TRBJ2-5, with 8 bases aligning to TRBD2. The DNA matches TRBJ2-7 better at its end, which makes the J call doubtful. Germline loops: CDR1 SGHNT, CDR2 YYREEE (reference sequence). There are 15 residues in the CDR3. The DNA of the CDR3 is TGTGCCAGCAGCTTTGCCGCGGGGGGCGCCTACGAGCAGTACTTC. Its translation is CASSFAAGGAYEQYF.

This chain connects TRBV28 to TRBJ2-5; 9 nucleotides align to TRBD2. CDR1 MDHEN and CDR2 SYDVKM come from the germline V gene. This CDR3 comprises 14 residues. The V and J ends lost 5 bases and 3 bases, in that order; junction bases with no gene match: 4. The CDR3 protein is CASSVTSGKETQYF. CDR3 DNA sequence: TGTGCCAGCAGTGTGACTAGCGGAAAAGAGACCCAGTACTTC.

This chain connects TRBV6-6 to TRBJ2-5, with D possibly being TRBD1 (5 bases). The CDR3 has 14 amino acids. Germline CDR1 is MNHNY and CDR2 is SVGAGI (reference sequence). Trimming stripped 2 bases from V and 10 bases from J, with 17 bases between. CDR3 amino acids: CASSYIGAKGDQYF. The CDR3, as DNA: TGTGCCAGCAGTTACATAGGGGCCAAAGGAGACCAGTACTTC.